This entry features one TCR beta chain sequence. Its specificity is unknown. The data originate from a study of cytomegalovirus exposure and HLA in healthy donors. General study results and limits: For most TCR beta V segments, an earlier analysis put the productive rate at about 90% or about 30% of the time.

The PCR made use of 60 Vbeta and 13 Jbeta primers. Repertoires were generated with immunoSEQ multiplex PCR, while TCRdb's copy carries only in-frame clones and drops some. In the table there are approximately 140,000 clones, about 85% of which are singletons. Trimming removed 1 base from V and 5 bases from J, with 9 bases in between. In germline, CDR1 is SGHNT, CDR2 YYREEE (reference sequence). The CDR3 consists of 14 residues. The material sequenced was PBMCs. This TCR came from a human donor in good health. This chain joins TRBV5-4 and TRBJ1-4; D is unclear. The CDR3 sequence is CASSLTPPNEKLFF. In DNA, the CDR3 is TGTGCCAGCAGCTTGACTCCCCCCAATGAAAAACTGTTTTTT.